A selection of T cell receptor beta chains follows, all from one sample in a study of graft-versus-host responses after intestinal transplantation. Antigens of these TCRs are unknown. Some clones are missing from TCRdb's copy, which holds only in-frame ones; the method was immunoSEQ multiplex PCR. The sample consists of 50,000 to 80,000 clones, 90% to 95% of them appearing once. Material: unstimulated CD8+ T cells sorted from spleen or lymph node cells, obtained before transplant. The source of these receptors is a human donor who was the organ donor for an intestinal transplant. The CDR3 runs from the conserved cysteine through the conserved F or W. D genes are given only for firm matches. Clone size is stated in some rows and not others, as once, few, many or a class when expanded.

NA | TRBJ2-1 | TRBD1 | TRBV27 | CASGGQGASSYNEQFF | TGTGCCAGCGGGGGACAGGGGGCCAGCTCCTACAATGAGCAGTTCTTC
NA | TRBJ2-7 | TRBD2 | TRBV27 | CASSPGLAYSYEQYF | TGTGCCAGCAGTCCTGGACTAGCGTACTCCTACGAGCAGTACTTC
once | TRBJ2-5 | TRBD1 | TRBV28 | CASSSVLQGFQETQYF | TGTGCCAGCAGTTCCGTTCTACAGGGGTTCCAAGAGACCCAGTACTTC
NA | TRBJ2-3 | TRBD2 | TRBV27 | CASSFSGGLAGLTQYF | TGTGCCAGCAGTTTTAGTGGTGGGCTAGCGGGGCTTACGCAGTATTTT
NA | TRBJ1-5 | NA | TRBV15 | CATSRAGGGAQPQHF | TGTGCCACCAGCAGAGCTGGGGGAGGGGCTCAGCCCCAGCATTTT
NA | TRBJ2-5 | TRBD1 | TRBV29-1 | CSVSPRTGKKETQYF | TGCAGCGTTTCTCCCAGGACAGGGAAAAAAGAGACCCAGTACTTC
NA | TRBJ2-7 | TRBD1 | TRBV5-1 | CASSTDRGQYEQYF | TGCGCCAGCAGCACGGACAGGGGGCAATACGAGCAGTACTTC
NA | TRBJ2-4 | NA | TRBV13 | CASSHLTGLRAKNIQYF | TGTGCCAGCAGCCACCTCACAGGGTTGAGGGCCAAAAACATTCAGTACTTC
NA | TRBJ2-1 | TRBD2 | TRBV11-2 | CASSLVASGAYNEQFF | TGTGCCAGCAGCTTAGTGGCTAGCGGGGCCTACAATGAGCAGTTCTTC
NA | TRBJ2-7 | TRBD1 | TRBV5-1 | CASSFSRGHSYEQYF | TGCGCCAGCAGCTTTTCCAGGGGGCACTCCTACGAGCAGTACTTC
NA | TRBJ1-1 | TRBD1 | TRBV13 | CASSLGGTGIMNTEAFF | TGTGCCAGCAGCTTAGGTGGGACAGGGATCATGAACACTGAAGCTTTCTTT
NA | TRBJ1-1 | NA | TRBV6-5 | CASSYRWVLDTEAFF | TGTGCCAGCAGTTATCGCTGGGTCCTAGACACTGAAGCTTTCTTT
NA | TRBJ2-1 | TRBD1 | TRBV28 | CASSSPDRGEQFF | TGTGCCAGCAGTTCCCCCGACAGGGGTGAGCAGTTCTTC
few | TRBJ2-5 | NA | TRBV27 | CASRGQGETQYF | TGTGCCAGCAGGGGCCAGGGAGAGACCCAGTACTTC
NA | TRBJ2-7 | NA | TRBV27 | CASSLAGYTYEQYF | TGTGCCAGCAGTTTAGCCGGGTACACCTACGAGCAGTACTTC
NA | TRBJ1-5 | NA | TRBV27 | CASSSLGIDQPQHF | TGTGCCAGCAGTTCTCTCGGGATCGATCAGCCCCAGCATTTT
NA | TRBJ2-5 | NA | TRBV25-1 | CASSEYAAGETQYF | TGTGCCAGCAGTGAATACGCCGCGGGAGAGACCCAGTACTTC
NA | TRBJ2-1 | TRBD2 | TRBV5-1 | CASSDGLAGSNEQFF | TGCGCCAGCAGCGACGGACTAGCGGGGTCCAATGAGCAGTTCTTC
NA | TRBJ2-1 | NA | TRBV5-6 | CASSLVDTLWKQFF | TGTGCCAGCAGCTTGGTAGACACCTTATGGAAGCAGTTCTTC
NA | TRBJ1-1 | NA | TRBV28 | CASNLARQATEAFF | TGTGCCAGCAACCTGGCCAGGCAGGCCACTGAAGCTTTCTTT
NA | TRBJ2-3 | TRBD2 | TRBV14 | CASSQWGLAGTDTQYF | TGTGCCAGCAGCCAATGGGGACTAGCGGGTACAGATACGCAGTATTTT
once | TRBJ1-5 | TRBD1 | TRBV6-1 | CASSLFDRGDQPQHF | TGTGCCAGCAGCCTATTTGACAGGGGAGATCAGCCCCAGCATTTT
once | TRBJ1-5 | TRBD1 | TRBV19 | CASSIGTAQPQHF | TGTGCCAGTAGTATCGGGACAGCTCAGCCCCAGCATTTT
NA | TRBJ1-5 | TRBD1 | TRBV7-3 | CASSALGTGGNQPQHF | TGTGCCAGCAGCGCGCTAGGGACAGGGGGGAATCAGCCCCAGCATTTT
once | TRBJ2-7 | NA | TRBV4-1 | CASSQVGSSYEQYF | TGCGCCAGCAGCCAAGTGGGGAGCTCCTACGAGCAGTACTTC
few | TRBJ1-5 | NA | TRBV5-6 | CASSLVDQPQHF | TGTGCCAGCAGCTTGGTAGATCAGCCCCAGCATTTT
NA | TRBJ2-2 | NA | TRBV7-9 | CASSLGRAGHGGELFF | TGTGCCAGCAGCTTAGGGCGAGCGGGACATGGCGGGGAGCTGTTTTTT
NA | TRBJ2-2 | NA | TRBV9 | CASSAKTGELFF | TGTGCCAGCAGCGCTAAAACCGGGGAGCTGTTTTTT
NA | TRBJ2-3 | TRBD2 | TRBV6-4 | CASSISGSTDTQYF | TGTGCCAGCAGTATTAGCGGGAGTACAGATACGCAGTATTTT
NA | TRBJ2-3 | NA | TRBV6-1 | CASSEVLASADTQYF | TGTGCCAGCAGTGAAGTTCTAGCGAGTGCAGATACGCAGTATTTT
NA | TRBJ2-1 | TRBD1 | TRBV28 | CASSQGARQYSYNEQFF | TGTGCCAGCAGCCAGGGGGCAAGACAATACTCCTACAATGAGCAGTTCTTC
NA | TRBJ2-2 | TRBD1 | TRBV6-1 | CASSVGTGGTGELFF | TGTGCCAGCAGTGTGGGGACAGGGGGCACCGGGGAGCTGTTTTTT
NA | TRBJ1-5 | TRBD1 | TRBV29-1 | CSVDTGDNQPRHF | TGCAGCGTTGACACAGGGGACAATCAGCCCCGGCATTTT
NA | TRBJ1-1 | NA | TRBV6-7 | CASSYSCFGTMNTEAFF | TGTGCCAGCAGTTACTCGTGTTTTGGCACTATGAACACTGAAGCTTTCTTT
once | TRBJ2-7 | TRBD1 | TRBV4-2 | CASSDKGDRGFYEQYF | TGTGCCAGCAGCGACAAGGGGGACAGGGGCTTCTACGAGCAGTACTTC
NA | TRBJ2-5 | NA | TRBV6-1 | CASSALGGTRYQETQYF | TGTGCCAGCAGTGCCCTGGGGGGGACAAGGTACCAAGAGACCCAGTACTTC
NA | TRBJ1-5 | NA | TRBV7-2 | CASSLPGPWTQPQHF | TGTGCCAGCAGCTTACCAGGGCCCTGGACTCAGCCCCAGCATTTT
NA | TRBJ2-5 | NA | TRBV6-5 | CASSPPEGEETQYF | TGTGCCAGCAGCCCCCCCGAGGGGGAAGAGACCCAGTACTTC
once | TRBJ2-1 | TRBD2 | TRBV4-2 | CASSQEGTSGSDEQFF | TGTGCCAGCAGCCAAGAAGGGACTAGCGGGAGTGATGAGCAGTTCTTC
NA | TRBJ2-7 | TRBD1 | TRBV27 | CASSLSGTGVYEQYF | TGTGCCAGCAGTTTATCAGGGACAGGGGTTTACGAGCAGTACTTC
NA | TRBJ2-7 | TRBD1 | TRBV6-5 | CASSTPDRGHDEQYF | TGTGCCAGCTCGACCCCAGACAGGGGGCACGACGAGCAGTACTTC
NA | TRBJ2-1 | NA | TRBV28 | CASIRREVHNEQFF | TGTGCCAGCATTCGGCGGGAAGTCCACAATGAGCAGTTCTTC
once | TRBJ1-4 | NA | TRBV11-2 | CASRVKLNEKLFF | TGTGCCAGCAGAGTCAAGCTTAATGAAAAACTGTTTTTT
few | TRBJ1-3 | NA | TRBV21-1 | CASSIKQAYSGNTIYF | TGTGCCAGCAGCATAAAGCAGGCGTACTCTGGAAACACCATATATTTT
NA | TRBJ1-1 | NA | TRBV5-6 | CASSFTGGGTEAFF | TGTGCCAGCAGCTTCACGGGGGGCGGCACTGAAGCTTTCTTT
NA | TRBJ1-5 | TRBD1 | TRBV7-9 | CASSLAGDRGQNQPQHF | TGTGCCAGCAGCTTAGCGGGGGACAGGGGCCAAAATCAGCCCCAGCATTTT
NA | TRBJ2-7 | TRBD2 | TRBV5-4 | CASSTGLATYEQYF | TGTGCCAGCAGCACGGGACTAGCGACCTACGAGCAGTACTTC
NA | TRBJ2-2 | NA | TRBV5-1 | CASSLRAHTGELFF | TGCGCCAGCAGCCTGCGGGCCCACACCGGGGAGCTGTTTTTT
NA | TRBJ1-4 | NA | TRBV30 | CAWRGTTSLNEKLFF | TGTGCCTGGAGAGGGACAACCAGTCTTAATGAAAAACTGTTTTTT
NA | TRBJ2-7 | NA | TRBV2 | CASRDRTYEQYF | TGTGCCAGCAGAGACAGGACCTACGAGCAGTACTTC
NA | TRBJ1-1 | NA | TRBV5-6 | CASSFVQGKKAFF | TGTGCCAGCAGCTTTGTACAGGGAAAAAAAGCTTTCTTT
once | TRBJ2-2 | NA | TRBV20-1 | CSADTGLELFF | TGCAGTGCGGATACGGGACTCGAGCTGTTTTTT